These 23 T cell receptor beta chains originate from one sample sequenced in a study of cytomegalovirus exposure and HLA in healthy donors. With 60 Vbeta and 13 Jbeta primers, the PCR was carried out. Data came from immunoSEQ multiplex PCR; TCRdb stores just in-frame clones and leaves some out. This repertoire shows over 70,000 clones, more than 75% found once; its top ten account for approximately 23%. Material: PBMCs. These receptors originate from a woman between 50 and 59 years old in good health and CMV-seropositive.

The chain carries TRBV25-1 and TRBJ2-7, with D perhaps TRBD1 (6 bases). Germline lookup yields CDR1 MGHDK and CDR2 SYGVNS. The CDR3 totals 16 residues. Trimming took 4 bases from V and 2 from J, leaving 18 bases between them. This CDR3 is CASSGTDNQFPYEQYF. The CDR3 bases are TGTGCCAGCAGTGGGACAGACAATCAATTCCCCTACGAGCAGTACTTC.

The rearrangement links TRBV18 to TRBJ1-1; 8 bases map to TRBD1. The germline gives CDR1 KGHSH, CDR2 LQKENI. The trim removed 3 bases at V and 4 bases at J, leaving 1 base unmatched. CDR3 length: 13 amino acids. The CDR3 bases are TGTGCCAGCTCACCCGGACAGGGCACTGAAGCTTTCTTT. Protein sequence: CASSPGQGTEAFF.

This clone has a handful of counts. The chain has TRBV27 and TRBJ1-1; 7 bases map to TRBD1. Germline lookup yields CDR1 MNHEY and CDR2 SMNVEV (reference sequence). Trimming cost V 6 bases and J 0 bases; bases outside gene matches: 7. The CDR3 has 15 amino acids. This CDR3 reads CASRQGPLLNTEAFF. CDR3 sequence (DNA): TGTGCCAGCAGACAGGGGCCACTACTGAACACTGAAGCTTTCTTT.

This CDR3 reads CASSLEQYF. The CDR3 nucleotides are TGCGCCAGCAGCCTCGAGCAGTACTTC. The V gene is TRBV10-2, the J gene TRBJ2-7; D not certain. This CDR3 spans 9 amino acids. V lost 6 bases and J 6 bases, leaving 3 bases between the germline ends. CDR1 and CDR2 (germline): WSHSY, SAAADI.

The V and J genes are TRBV5-1 and TRBJ1-1; 9 bases map to TRBD1. CDR3 length: 18 amino acids. Germline V gene data show CDR1 as SGHRS and CDR2 as YFSETQ. The V and J ends lost 4 bases and 4 bases, in that order; junction bases with no gene match: 17. The CDR3 bases are TGCGCCAGCAGCAGGACGACAGGGGGATCGAGACGTGGCACTGAAGCTTTCTTT. Translated, it gives CASSRTTGGSRRGTEAFF. Full variable domain (missing parts from reference TRBV5-1 and TRBJ1-1): KAGVTQTPRYLIKTRGQQVTLSCSPISGHRSVSWYQQTPGQGLQFLFEYFSETQRNKGNFPGRFSGRQFSNSRSEMNVSTLELGDSALYLCASSRTTGGSRRGTEAFFGQGTRLTVV.

V is TRBV19 and J is TRBJ2-5, with 9 bases identical to TRBD2. The CDR3 extends over 15 amino acids. With 9 bases clipped from V and 4 bases from J, the junction kept 12 bases outside the gene matches. Germline V CDR1 and CDR2: LNHDA, SQIVND (reference sequence). In DNA, the CDR3 is TGTGCCAGCAGGGTGTCAGCGGGAGGTGGAGAGACCCAGTACTTC. Amino acids: CASRVSAGGGETQYF. The variable domain in full, completed from reference TRBV19 and TRBJ2-5, reads DGGITQSPKYLFRKEGQNVTLSCEQNLNHDAMYWYRQDPGQGLRLIYYSQIVNDFQKGDIAEGYSVSREKKESFPLTVTSAQKNPTAFYLCASRVSAGGGETQYFGPGTRLLVL.

This chain uses TRBV10-3 with TRBJ2-7, with D perhaps given as TRBD1 or TRBD2 (5 bases each). CDR3 length: 12 residues. The V gene lost 11 bases and the J gene lost 3 bases, with 14 bases spanning the gap. Germline CDR1 reads ENHRY; CDR2 reads SYGVKD. The CDR3 nucleotides are TGTGCCGCCGGGGATGGGGGCTACGAGCAGTACGTC. Translated: CAAGDGGYEQYV.

This chain uses TRBV7-2 with TRBJ1-1; D call uncertain. V lost 5 bases to trimming and J lost 2 bases, with 3 bases between them. The CDR3 is 11 residues long. CDR1 and CDR2 from the germline V gene are SGHTA and FQGNSA. In DNA form, the CDR3 reads TGTGCCAGCAGCGTAAACACTGAAGCTTTCTTT. Amino acids: CASSVNTEAFF.

In this sample, this clone turned up once. The chain recombines TRBV4-1 with TRBJ1-1; D might be TRBD1 (6 bases). Germline CDR1 MGHRA, CDR2 YSYEKL. The length of the CDR3 is 14 residues. The V and J ends lost 1 base and 0 bases respectively, with 6 bases between them. CDR3 sequence reads: CASSQGQVNTEAFF. The CDR3, as DNA: TGCGCCAGCAGCCAAGGACAGGTGAACACTGAAGCTTTCTTT.

This clone came up a few times. This sequence joins TRBV18 and TRBJ1-1; unclear D gene. Germline CDR1 is KGHSH and CDR2 is LQKENI. Trimming pared 2 bases from V and 2 bases from J, leaving 15 bases between. CDR3 size: 16 residues. CDR3 DNA sequence: TGTGCCAGCTCACCAATCGGGAGTTCCCAAAACACTGAAGCTTTCTTT. This codes for CASSPIGSSQNTEAFF.

J is TRBJ2-5 and V is TRBV11-2; D unclear. Germline V gene lookup returns CDR1 SGHAT and CDR2 FQNNGV. V lost 1 base to trimming and J lost 5 bases, with 14 bases between them. The CDR3 covers 15 residues. CDR3 sequence: CASSLGSSAVETQYF. Written as DNA, the CDR3 is TGTGCCAGCAGCTTAGGATCTTCCGCGGTGGAGACCCAGTACTTC. Full variable domain (missing parts from reference TRBV11-2 and TRBJ2-5): EAGVAQSPRYKIIEKRQSVAFWCNPISGHATLYWYQQILGQGPKLLIQFQNNGVVDDSQLPKDRFSAERLKGVDSTLKIQPAKLEDSAVYLCASSLGSSAVETQYFGPGTRLLVL.

J is TRBJ2-5 and V is TRBV10-2; D possibly corresponds to TRBD1 (5 bases). Germline lookup yields CDR1 WSHSY and CDR2 SAAADI. The CDR3 totals 17 residues. V lost 0 bases, J lost 3 bases, and 17 bases lay in between. The CDR3, as DNA: TGCGCCAGCAGTGAGTCGAATCGGCGGTCCAGGGAAGAGACCCAGTACTTC. Protein sequence: CASSESNRRSREETQYF.

J is TRBJ2-3 and V is TRBV6-1; 8 bases are shared with TRBD1. With 5 bases clipped from V and 4 bases from J, the junction kept 8 bases outside the gene matches. Germline assignment: CDR1 MNHNS and CDR2 SASEGT. This CDR3 comprises 15 residues. CDR3: CASSLQGGRADTQYF. CDR3 bases: TGTGCCAGCAGTCTACAGGGGGGTCGGGCAGATACGCAGTATTTT.

Turning to this clone: A junction boundary mismatches the germline segment, possibly from a read error. This chain joins TRBV7-9 and TRBJ2-5; 12 bases are shared with TRBD2. The V gene's germline CDR1 is SEHNR and CDR2 FQNEAQ (reference sequence). The CDR3 covers 15 residues. CDR3 in amino acids: CASSLAGGLGETQYF. The CDR3 coding sequence is TGTGCCAGCAGCCTAGCGGGGGGGCTCGGAGAGACCCAGTACTTC.

V and J are TRBV5-1 and TRBJ2-3; 10 bases line up with TRBD2. CDR3 length: 16 amino acids. Germline CDR1 reads SGHRS; CDR2 reads YFSETQ. V shed 4 bases and J 2 bases; nucleotides not matched to a gene: 7. This chain's CDR3 is CASSHKRGGLTDTQYF. The DNA for the CDR3 is TGCGCCAGCAGCCACAAGCGGGGGGGCCTCACAGATACGCAGTATTTT.

The chain employs TRBV6-5 and TRBJ1-1; TRBD1 matches at 8 bases. The CDR3 has 14 amino acids. Trimming removed 5 bases from V and 3 bases from J; junction bases left unmatched: 5. Germline V CDR1 and CDR2: MNHEY, SVGAGI. The CDR3, as DNA: TGTGCCAGCAGTGCTCAGGGGGCCGACACTGAAGCTTTCTTT. Amino acids: CASSAQGADTEAFF.

The chain recombines TRBV6-4 with TRBJ1-6, with 7 positions matching TRBD1. Germline loops: CDR1 MRHNA, CDR2 SNTAGT. Trimming at V came to 4 bases and at J to 0 bases, leaving 12 bases not matched to a gene. The CDR3 contains 19 residues. The CDR3, as DNA: TGTGCCAGCAGTGGTCGTAATTTACAGGGGCACTCCTATAATTCACCCCTCCACTTT. Encoded protein: CASSGRNLQGHSYNSPLHF.

The chain links TRBV5-1 to TRBJ2-3; D remains ambiguous. CDR3 length equals 14 residues. Germline values: CDR1 SGHRS, CDR2 YFSETQ. Trimming pared 1 base from V and 2 bases from J, leaving 8 bases between. CDR3 residues: CASSLTVYTDTQYF. The DNA of the CDR3 is TGCGCCAGCAGCTTGACGGTCTACACAGATACGCAGTATTTT.

The chain uses TRBV5-1 and TRBJ2-4, with 13 bases aligning to TRBD2. V shed 4 bases, J shed 6 bases, and the junction held 10 bases outside the gene matches. Looked up from germline, CDR1 is SGHRS and CDR2 is YFSETQ. The CDR3 runs to 17 residues. CDR3: CASSAGTSGGAGNIQYF. In DNA, the CDR3 is TGCGCCAGCAGCGCCGGTACTAGCGGGGGGGCCGGAAACATTCAGTACTTC.

This sequence joins TRBV5-1 and TRBJ2-3; D might be TRBD1 (6 bases). This CDR3 spans 14 amino acids. Germline CDR1 is SGHRS and CDR2 is YFSETQ. V lost 0 bases, J lost 4 bases, and 9 bases lay in between. The CDR3 bases are TGCGCCAGCAGCTTGGGACAGGACCCAGATACGCAGTATTTT. Residues: CASSLGQDPDTQYF.

The chain is built from TRBV7-9 and TRBJ1-2; possibly TRBD1 for D (5 bases). The germline V gene has CDR1 SEHNR and CDR2 FQNEAQ (reference sequence). This CDR3 spans 14 amino acids. V lost 1 base, J lost 7 bases, and 13 bases lay in between. The CDR3 sequence: CASSLESGLRGYTF. CDR3 sequence (DNA): TGTGCCAGCAGCTTAGAGTCAGGGCTGCGTGGCTACACCTTC.

This chain connects TRBV7-2 to TRBJ1-5; D is uncertain. The V end was cut by 5 bases, the J end by 3 bases, with 5 bases between. Germline V gene data show CDR1 as SGHTA and CDR2 as FQGNSA. The CDR3 extends over 12 amino acids. This CDR3 is CASSLNNQPQHF. CDR3 DNA sequence: TGTGCCAGCAGCCTAAACAATCAGCCCCAGCATTTT.

The chain combines TRBV7-2 with TRBJ2-3, with D perhaps matching TRBD1 (6 bases). The CDR3 has 17 residues. V lost 2 bases and J lost 1, with 16 bases in between. Looked up from germline, CDR1 is SGHTA and CDR2 is FQGNSA. CDR3 sequence: CASSLLGAHRGTDTQYF. Here the CDR3 DNA reads TGTGCCAGCAGCTTATTGGGGGCGCACCGGGGCACAGATACGCAGTATTTT.